One T cell receptor beta chain is described in this entry. This record comes from a study of breast tumors, draining lymph nodes, adjacent tissues. V was clipped by 7 bases and J by 6 bases, with 12 bases between them. CDR3 length: 13 residues. TCRdb re-analysed the multiplex PCR reads in MiXCR, keeping a single row per CDR3 protein. The sample includes 85,000 to 120,000 distinct CDR3 sequences, more than 30% of them seen just once. Samples came from axillary lymph nodes draining the breast cancer. Sequenced sample: axillary lymph node tissue. This clonotype was sampled from a female donor with breast cancer. Some clones in this sample may be carry-over from other donors' samples. The chain has TRBV12-3 or TRBV12-4 and TRBJ1-4, with TRBD1 as a possible D gene (6 bases). The CDR3 bases are TGTGCCAGCACAGGACAGCTTGATGAAAAACTGTTTTTT. Translated, it gives CASTGQLDEKLFF.